This T cell receptor beta chain was retrieved from a study of CD8+ T cells in alopecia areata (dated by TCRdb to the late 2010s). As for the study more broadly: The treated patients took part in an open-label pilot trial in which moderate-to-severe alopecia areata was treated with oral tofacitinib at 5 to 10 mg twice daily. Tofacitinib was administered for 6 to 18 months, and 6 months of follow-up off drug were then conducted to assess delayed response and recurrence. The SALT score, which quantifies the percentage of affected scalp surface area, was used to measure disease severity in treated patients. High-throughput TCRbeta sequencing was used to examine T cell clonal expansion in alopecia areata in both the C3H/HeJ mouse model and human patients. In humans, TCRbeta sequencing was performed on scalp tissue and on sorted CD4+ and CD8+ peripheral blood T cells from healthy controls and from patients with patchy or totalis/universalis alopecia areata. Patients on tofacitinib were biopsied at baseline and after 4 and 24 weeks of treatment, and several of the patients also had a later scalp biopsy. Scalp clonality was compared among normal scalp (n=4), patchy alopecia areata scalp (n=8), and alopecia totalis/universalis scalp (n=8). The RNA source kit depended on sample type: the PAXgene miRNA kit for fixed scalp, the miRNeasy kit for PBMCs, and the RNeasy kit for mouse skin. TCRbeta CDR3 regions were amplified by immunoSEQ multiplex PCR with 35 Vbeta forward and 13 Jbeta reverse primers.

This clone was observed a few times. The target of this receptor is not known. No base qualities exist here, and no much larger clone lies one base off it. Interpreted using the paper, the time point label stands for: roughly 24 weeks on oral tofacitinib. Reading the label with the study, this specimen's treatment or condition is: oral pan-JAK inhibitor, 5-10 mg twice daily. Lesional scalp punch biopsies and peripheral blood were collected from alopecia areata patients. After PBMCs were isolated by density centrifugation and stained for CD3, CD4 and CD8, a FACSAria was used to sort CD4+ and CD8+ T cells. Library generation was performed with the immunoSEQ multiplex PCR assay. For TCR sequencing, RNA was extracted from every sample and reverse transcribed into cDNA to serve as template. SuperScript III was used to make first-strand cDNA, primed with a 2:1 mix of oligo-dT and random hexamers. A synthetic immune receptor repertoire was used to measure amplification bias, and any remaining bias was corrected computationally. The authors processed their data as follows. Raw reads were preprocessed to remove errors, and CDR3 was defined by IMGT conventions from the conserved cysteine to phenylalanine. Clonality was calculated as 1 minus Shannon entropy normalized by log2 of the number of productive unique TCRs. Whether scalp clones were CD4 or CD8 was inferred by matching scalp TCRbeta sequences against CD4 and CD8 repertoires sorted from blood. TCRdb carries this immuneACCESS record with in-frame sequences only. Its versions omit some clonotypes, under half of them owing to an unresolved V gene in the studies checked, with the rest unexplained. That table gives V, J and clone size, and the DNA gave D and trimming. Recorded for this sample are fewer than 200,000 clones; roughly 60% of them occurred a single time. 13% to 15% of the sample belongs to the ten largest clones.

General conclusions and limits of the study: Higher clonality and more expanded CD8+ clones were observed in lesional scalp than in normal scalp, particularly in alopecia totalis/universalis, a finding suggestive of antigenic drive. Scalp TCR repertoire analysis is complicated because resident alphabeta T cells in normal human skin are also sequenced, whereas mouse skin is dominated by gammadelta T cells. The treated cohort was small, with a single nonresponder, so links between baseline CD8+ expansion and response need larger studies. Shared TCR sequences between patients were less evident than in mice, which may be partly attributable to HLA diversity in the patient population. Tofacitinib significantly lowered scalp clonality and the number of expanded CD8+ clones among the top 100 scalp clones. Many expanded lesional clones were found to persist in scalp and blood during tofacitinib treatment, and relapse after treatment cessation may be partly explained by this persistence.

Sample: CD4+ T cells sorted from blood, taken at week 24, from a patient treated with tofacitinib. This TCR was recovered from a human donor with alopecia areata.

Read as DNA, the sequence is TGCGCCAGCAGCCCTGAGGTGGGGGTATCCACTGAAGCTTTCTTT. Its protein is CASSPEVGVSTEAFF. The sequence joins TRBV5-1 to TRBJ1-1; tentative D gene TRBD1, with 5 bases matching. Taken from the germline V gene, the CDR1 and CDR2 loops are SGHRS and YFSETQ. V loses 4 bases, J loses 4 bases, and the germline ends lie 17 bases apart. There are 15 amino acids in the CDR3, from cysteine to phenylalanine inclusive. This entry keeps only the CDR3 DNA: 45 bases, framed from base 1.